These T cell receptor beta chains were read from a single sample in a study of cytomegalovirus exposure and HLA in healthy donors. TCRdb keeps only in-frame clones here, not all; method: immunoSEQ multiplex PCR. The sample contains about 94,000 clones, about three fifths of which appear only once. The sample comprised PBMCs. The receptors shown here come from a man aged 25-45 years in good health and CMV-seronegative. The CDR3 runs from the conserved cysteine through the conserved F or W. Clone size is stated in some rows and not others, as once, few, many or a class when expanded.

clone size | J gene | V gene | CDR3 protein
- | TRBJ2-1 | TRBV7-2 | CASSLGWGGAYNEQFF
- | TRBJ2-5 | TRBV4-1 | CASSQGGRGRRGTQYF
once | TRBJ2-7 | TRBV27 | CASSRGQGVFYEQYF
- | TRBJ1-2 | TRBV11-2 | CASSLEGREGYGYTF
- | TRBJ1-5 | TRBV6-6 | CASRVTGFGSSAQHF
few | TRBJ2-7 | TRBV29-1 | CSACSTGSGEQYF
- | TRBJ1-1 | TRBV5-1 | CASSNSPGGGTEAFF
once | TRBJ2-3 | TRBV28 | CASSFSRVADTQYF
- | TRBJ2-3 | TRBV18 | CASSPPIGNTDTQYF
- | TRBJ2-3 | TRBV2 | CASSELGQGTDTQYF
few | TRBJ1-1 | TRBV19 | CASSMLDITEAFF
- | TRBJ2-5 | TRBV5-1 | CASILSGNGQETQYF
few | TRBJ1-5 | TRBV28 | CASSLSANQPQHF
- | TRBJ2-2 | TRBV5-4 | CASSIRTSGNTGELFF
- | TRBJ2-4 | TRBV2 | CASRSLGGSGIQYF
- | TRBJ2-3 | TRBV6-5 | CASSPAGTGTDTQYF
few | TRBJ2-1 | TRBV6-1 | CASSEVGQGQFF
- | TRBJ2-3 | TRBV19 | CASSIGGAGEGTDTQYF
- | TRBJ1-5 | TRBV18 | CASSPGGGQPQHF
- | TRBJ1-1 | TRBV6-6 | CASSQQGDYTEAFF
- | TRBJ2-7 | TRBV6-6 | CASSDPSGSYEQYF
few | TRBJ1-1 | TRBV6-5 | CATTMGGSTEAFF
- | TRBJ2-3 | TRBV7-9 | CASSLVLAGADTQYF
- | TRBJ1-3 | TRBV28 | CASSPDSFSGNTIYF
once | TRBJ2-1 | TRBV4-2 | CASSLRVFSHNEQFF
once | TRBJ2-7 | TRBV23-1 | CASSQCDRVYEQYF
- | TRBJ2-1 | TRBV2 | CASRGGRASSSYNEQFF
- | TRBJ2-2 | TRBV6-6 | CATSKGLLVAGELFF
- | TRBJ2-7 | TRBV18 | CASSLQGPPSYEQYF
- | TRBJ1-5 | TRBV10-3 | CAISRQGSNQPQHF
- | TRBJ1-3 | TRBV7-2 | CANQGPSSGNTIYF
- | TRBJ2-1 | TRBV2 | CASSESGSGMYNEQFF
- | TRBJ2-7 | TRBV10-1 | CASSEYKGQRLYEQYF
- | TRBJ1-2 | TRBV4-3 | CASSQDTDLTGYGYTF
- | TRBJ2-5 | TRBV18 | CASSPLDRTGETQYF
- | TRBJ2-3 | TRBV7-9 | CASSFRDRVTDTQYF
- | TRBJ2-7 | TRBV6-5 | CASSTGLGTYEQYF
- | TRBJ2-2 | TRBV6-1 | CASSDLAGETGELFF
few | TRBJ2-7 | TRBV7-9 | CASSLVRIRTPFPYEQYF
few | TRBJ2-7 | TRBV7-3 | CASSAWDSYEQYF
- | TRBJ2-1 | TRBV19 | CASKASGILDEQFF
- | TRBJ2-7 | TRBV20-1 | CSVRHTYEQYF
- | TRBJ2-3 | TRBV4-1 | CASSQDQGGGAGDTQYF
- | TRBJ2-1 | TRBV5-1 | CASSSPEPYNEQFF
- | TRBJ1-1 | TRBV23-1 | CASSQSSGVVCTEAFF
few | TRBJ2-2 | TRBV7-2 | CASSAIPRGTGELFF
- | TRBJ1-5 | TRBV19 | CASSIGTVSNQPQHF
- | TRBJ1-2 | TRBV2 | CASRGEAANYGYTF
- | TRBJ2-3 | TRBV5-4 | CASSQETGPISTDTQYF
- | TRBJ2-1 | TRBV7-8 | CASSLVLPLNEQFF
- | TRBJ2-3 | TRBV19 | CASTTQGLSTDTQYF
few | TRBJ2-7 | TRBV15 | CATSSLGLALHRYEQYF
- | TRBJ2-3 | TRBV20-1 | CSLPADTQYF
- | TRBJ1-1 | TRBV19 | CASSLVQIRGLNTEAFF
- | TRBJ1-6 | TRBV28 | CAESTGSYNSPLHF
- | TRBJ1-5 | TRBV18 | CASSPPAGQPQHF
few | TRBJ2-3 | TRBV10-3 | CAISGPLAGGTDTQYF